These 26 T cell receptor beta chains were sequenced from one sample in a study of technical replicates of blood from a few donors. Profiled with immunoSEQ multiplex PCR; TCRdb holds only in-frame clones, not every one. The table has roughly 92,000 clones, around 95% seen once. The specimen sequenced was T cells isolated from PBMCs. All receptors come from a human donor in good health.

The chain employs TRBV6-6 and TRBJ1-3, with a tentative D call TRBD1 (6 bases). Between the trimmed V and J ends, which lost 6 bases and 1 base, there was a span of 7 bases. The germline CDR1 and CDR2 sequences are MNHNY and SVGAGI (reference sequence). The CDR3 length is 13 residues. As DNA, the CDR3 is TGTGCCAGCAGACAGGGATCTGGAAACACCATATATTTT. It encodes CASRQGSGNTIYF.

The chain has TRBV9 and TRBJ2-5; 12 bases match TRBD2. V gave up 0 bases and J gave up 5 bases; unmatched junction bases: 2. This CDR3 spans 15 amino acids. Germline values: CDR1 SGDLS, CDR2 YYNGEE. This CDR3 reads CASSVGLAGVETQYF. In DNA form, the CDR3 reads TGTGCCAGCAGCGTAGGACTAGCGGGAGTGGAGACCCAGTACTTC.

The chain is built from TRBV5-1 and TRBJ1-1, with D perhaps matching TRBD1 (5 bases). The germline V gene has CDR1 SGHRS and CDR2 YFSETQ. This CDR3 is 13 amino acids long. The germline V and J ends were trimmed by 5 bases and 7 bases, with 15 bases remaining between them. The DNA for the CDR3 is TGCGCCAGCAGACACAGGTCTAAGGTTGAAGCTTTCTTT. Protein product: CASRHRSKVEAFF.

This chain uses TRBV7-2 with TRBJ2-5; TRBD2 aligns across 10 bases. This CDR3 has 15 residues. Germline assignment: CDR1 SGHTA and CDR2 FQGNSA. V lost 1 base to trimming and J lost 4 bases; unmatched junction nucleotides: 3. In DNA, the CDR3 is TGTGCCAGCAGCTTAGTAGCGGGAGGTCGAGAGACCCAGTACTTC. It yields the protein CASSLVAGGRETQYF.

This chain uses TRBV10-2 with TRBJ2-5, with a weak D call TRBD2 (5 bases). The germline V gene has CDR1 WSHSY and CDR2 SAAADI. The CDR3 loop spans 14 amino acids. Trimming left V 4 bases short and J 5 bases short, with 14 bases between. The CDR3 loop reads CASSVVGETETQYF. The DNA for the CDR3 is TGCGCCAGCAGTGTGGTGGGAGAAACGGAGACCCAGTACTTC.

The CDR3 sequence is CASSVQLASEQFF. The CDR3 region has the DNA TGTGCCAGCAGCGTACAACTAGCAAGTGAGCAGTTCTTC. The V gene is TRBV7-3, the J gene TRBJ2-1; D may be TRBD2 (6 bases). Per the germline V gene, CDR1 is SGHTA and CDR2 is FQGTGA. Trimming took off 5 bases at V and 9 bases at J, with 14 bases between the two ends. This CDR3 is 13 amino acids long. The entire variable domain, with the rest obtained from reference TRBV7-3 and TRBJ2-1, is as follows: GAGVSQTPSNKVTEKGKYVELRCDPISGHTALYWYRQSLGQGPEFLIYFQGTGAADDSGLPNDRFFAVRPEGSVSTLKIQRTERGDSAVYLCASSVQLASEQFFGPGTRLTVL.

This clone showed up just once. This CDR3 is CASSTGQFQETQYF. Here the CDR3 DNA reads TGCGCCAGCAGCACGGGACAGTTCCAAGAGACCCAGTACTTC. The rearrangement uses TRBV5-1 and TRBJ2-5; 7 nucleotides match TRBD1. CDR1 is SGHRS, CDR2 YFSETQ, per germline. CDR3 length equals 14 residues. The ends lost 4 bases at V and 1 base at J; junction bases unmatched: 4.

This chain uses TRBV27 with TRBJ2-1; TRBD2 matches 8 bases. Looked up from germline, CDR1 is MNHEY and CDR2 is SMNVEV (reference sequence). V was clipped by 5 bases and J by 3 bases; unmatched bases: 9. This CDR3 region has 16 residues. Here the CDR3 reads CASSLIPGTSYNEQFF. CDR3 DNA sequence: TGTGCCAGCAGTCTTATTCCCGGGACTAGCTACAATGAGCAGTTCTTC.

This rearrangement joins TRBV30 to TRBJ2-3; weak D call: TRBD2 (5 bases). V lost 0 bases and J 4 bases, leaving 8 bases between the germline ends. Germline V CDR1 and CDR2: GTSNPN, SVGIG (reference sequence). The CDR3 spans 13 residues. The CDR3 region is CAWSVDGADTQYF. Here the CDR3 DNA reads TGTGCCTGGAGTGTAGACGGGGCAGATACGCAGTATTTT. Looking up the rest from reference TRBV30 and TRBJ2-3 gives the full variable domain: SQTIHQWPATLVQPVGSPLSLECTVEGTSNPNLYWYRQAAGRGLQLLFYSVGIGQISSEVPQNLSASRPQDRQFILSSKKLLLSDSGFYLCAWSVDGADTQYFGPGTRLTVL.

The CDR3 reads CASSQNMGSSYNEQFF. DNA of the CDR3: TGTGCCAGCAGCCAAAATATGGGGAGCTCCTACAATGAGCAGTTCTTC. V usage is TRBV16 and J usage is TRBJ2-1; D is possibly TRBD2 (5 bases). Germline V gene lookup returns CDR1 KGHSY and CDR2 FQNENV. The CDR3 loop spans 16 amino acids. Trimming stripped 2 bases from V and 0 bases from J, with 11 bases between.

The chain combines TRBV2 with TRBJ1-2, with 9 bases fitting TRBD1. The CDR3 has 14 amino acids. Germline assignment: CDR1 SNHLY and CDR2 FYNNEI. V lost 7 bases, J lost 8 bases, and 11 bases stayed unmatched. The CDR3 nucleotides read TGTGCCAGCAAGGACAGGGGATGGCTGGGAGGCTACACCTTC. Translating it yields CASKDRGWLGGYTF.

The chain combines TRBV5-4 with TRBJ2-1; weak D call: TRBD2 (6 bases). CDR1 and CDR2 (germline): SGHNT, YYREEE (reference sequence). The CDR3 sequence is 13 residues long. Trimming took off 2 bases at V and 5 bases at J, with 8 bases between the two ends. The CDR3 loop is CASSFRTNNEQFF. For the CDR3, the DNA is TGTGCCAGCAGCTTTAGGACTAACAATGAGCAGTTCTTC. Using reference TRBV5-4 and TRBJ2-1 for the parts outside the CDR3, the full variable domain is ETGVTQSPTHLIKTRGQQVTLRCSSQSGHNTVSWYQQALGQGPQFIFQYYREEENGRGNFPPRFSGLQFPNYSSELNVNALELDDSALYLCASSFRTNNEQFFGPGTRLTVL.

V gene TRBV6-5 combines with J gene TRBJ2-7; 9 nucleotides align to TRBD2. Germline V gives CDR1 MNHEY, CDR2 SVGAGI. V lost 6 bases to trimming and J lost 4 bases; unmatched junction nucleotides: 7. This CDR3 contains 14 residues. CDR3 DNA: TGTGCCAGCAGCCCAGCGGGAGGTCGGTACGAGCAGTACTTC. The encoded protein is CASSPAGGRYEQYF.

The V gene is TRBV6-5, the J gene TRBJ1-4; D not certain. Germline V gives CDR1 MNHEY, CDR2 SVGAGI. Deletions cut 2 bases from V and 5 bases from J, with 9 bases between. This CDR3 is built from 14 residues. CDR3 in DNA: TGTGCCAGCAGTTACCTCAGTGGCAATGAAAAACTGTTTTTT. Its protein product is CASSYLSGNEKLFF.

The chain is built from TRBV30 and TRBJ1-1, with D tentatively TRBD1 (5 bases). This CDR3 comprises 13 residues. CDR1 and CDR2 from the germline V gene are GTSNPN and SVGIG (reference sequence). V gave up 4 bases and J gave up 3 bases, with 12 bases separating them. CDR3 residues: CAWTEDSYTEAFF. DNA of the CDR3: TGTGCCTGGACCGAAGACAGCTACACTGAAGCTTTCTTT.

This clone was detected many times. The rearrangement links TRBV30 to TRBJ1-2; tentative D call: TRBD1 (5 bases). Trimming pared 3 bases from V and 8 bases from J, leaving 16 bases between. The CDR3 is made up of 13 amino acids. From germline, CDR1 is GTSNPN and CDR2 SVGIG (reference sequence). CDR3 DNA: TGTGCCTGGAGCCCCGGGGGGGGTAAGGGCTACACCTTC. It codes for CAWSPGGGKGYTF.

The CDR3 spells CASSQRAYEQYF. The DNA for the CDR3 is TGTGCCAGCAGCCAGAGGGCCTACGAGCAGTACTTC. J is TRBJ2-7 and V is TRBV6-4, with a weak D call TRBD2 (5 bases). V dropped 6 bases and J dropped 2 bases, with 8 bases sitting between them. The germline CDR1 and CDR2 sequences are MRHNA and SNTAGT. The CDR3 has 12 residues.

This clone appeared a single time. The chain employs TRBV2 and TRBJ2-5, with unresolved D. The CDR3 runs to 11 residues. V was clipped by 4 bases and J by 3 bases, with 3 bases between them. Germline V lookup: CDR1 SNHLY, CDR2 FYNNEI. CDR3 loop: CASSVEETQYF. CDR3 DNA: TGTGCCAGCAGTGTAGAAGAGACCCAGTACTTC.

This clone was seen a single time. The rearrangement joins TRBV19 to TRBJ2-1; TRBD2 agrees at 14 bases. The germline CDR1 and CDR2 sequences are LNHDA and SQIVND (reference sequence). V shed 6 bases and J 10 bases; nucleotides not matched to a gene: 14. The CDR3 contains 17 residues. The CDR3: CASSAGTGLAGAGEQFF. The CDR3 nucleotides read TGTGCCAGTAGCGCCGGAACGGGACTAGCGGGAGCAGGGGAGCAGTTCTTC.

The gene calls are TRBV4-2 and TRBJ1-5; D gene uncertain. Per the germline V gene, CDR1 is LGHNA and CDR2 is YNFKEQ. There are 14 residues in the CDR3. V was shortened by 0 bases and J by 5 bases, with 8 bases between the two germline ends. The CDR3 DNA is TGTGCCAGCAGCCAAGATAATCTTTATCAGCCCCAGCATTTT. Protein sequence: CASSQDNLYQPQHF.

The chain recombines TRBV7-9 with TRBJ1-3; D is perhaps TRBD1 (6 bases). CDR3 length equals 15 residues. Germline V gene lookup returns CDR1 SEHNR and CDR2 FQNEAQ (reference sequence). The V gene lost 6 bases and the J gene lost 4 bases, with 16 bases spanning the gap. In nucleotides, the CDR3 is TGTGCCAGCAGGTTAAGGACAGATCCCGGAAACACCATATATTTT. Protein sequence: CASRLRTDPGNTIYF.

This rearrangement joins TRBV18 to TRBJ2-1; D is undetermined. The CDR3 is 16 residues long. Trimming pared 2 bases from V and 1 base from J, leaving 12 bases between. CDR1 is KGHSH, CDR2 LQKENI, per germline. The CDR3 loop reads CASSPELSGSYNEQFF. CDR3 bases: TGTGCCAGCTCACCAGAACTATCCGGATCCTACAATGAGCAGTTCTTC.

This clone has a single count. V and J are TRBV6-5 and TRBJ1-1; 7 nucleotides match TRBD1. This CDR3 comprises 14 residues. Germline V lookup: CDR1 MNHEY, CDR2 SVGAGI. V shed 5 bases and J 0 bases; nucleotides not matched to a gene: 3. CDR3 in amino acids: CASSPRGMNTEAFF. CDR3 DNA sequence: TGTGCCAGCAGTCCCAGGGGGATGAACACTGAAGCTTTCTTT.

This rearrangement joins TRBV4-1 to TRBJ1-2; D ambiguous. V lost 0 bases and J lost 1, with 12 bases in between. Germline V gene lookup returns CDR1 MGHRA and CDR2 YSYEKL. The CDR3 is 16 amino acids. The CDR3 DNA is TGCGCCAGCAGCCAAGATATAACGGGTAATAACTATGGCTACACCTTC. Its protein is CASSQDITGNNYGYTF.

The rearrangement links TRBV4-3 to TRBJ2-5, with 12 positions matching TRBD2. CDR3 length: 16 residues. The trim removed 1 base at V and 4 bases at J, leaving 4 bases unmatched. The germline CDR1 and CDR2 sequences are LGHNA and YSLEER. The CDR3 sequence: CASSQALAGGPETQYF. Written as DNA, the CDR3 is TGCGCCAGCAGCCAAGCGCTAGCGGGAGGGCCAGAGACCCAGTACTTC.

The chain couples TRBV28 to TRBJ1-1; D is uncertain. CDR1 and CDR2 (germline): MDHEN, SYDVKM. The V end was cut by 3 bases, the J end by 4 bases, with 9 bases between. CDR3 length equals 13 residues. The CDR3: CASSFSPVTEAFF. DNA for the CDR3: TGTGCCAGCAGTTTCTCACCGGTCACTGAAGCTTTCTTT.